This TCR beta chain originates from a study of a mutant IDH1 vaccine in newly diagnosed glioma. In the study overall: Treated patients comprised 62.5% males and 37.5% females, mean age about 40 years.

The time point here: week 35, safety follow-up. Mutant IDH1 20-mer peptide, at 300 ug, made up each vaccine dose, with topical imiquimod. Whole-study results and caveats: Among patients, around 93% showed immune responses induced by the vaccine.

Some clones are missing from TCRdb's copy, which holds only in-frame ones; the method was immunoSEQ multiplex PCR. The sample lists tens of thousands of clones, about three quarters occurring once. CDR3 size: 14 residues. Per the germline V gene, CDR1 is GTSNPN and CDR2 is SVGIG (reference sequence). J gave up 3 bases and V 4 bases, and 7 bases lay outside the gene matches. About this clone itself: Its antigen remains unknown.

The chain joins TRBV30 to TRBJ2-3, with 7 nucleotides matching TRBD2. The material was PBMCs, obtained from a glioma patient whose treatment included an IDH1 peptide vaccine. The TCR was taken from a man in his fifties with glioma. CDR3 nucleotides: TGTGCCTGGACGGCTAGCGGACTAACAGATACGCAGTATTTT. Residues: CAWTASGLTDTQYF.